The 26 T cell receptor beta chains below were found in one sample sequenced in a study of T-cell reconstitution after alpha-beta-depleted transplantation in children. During its preparation, the TCRbeta library received unique molecular identifiers. TCRdb re-derived calls from the PCR reads in MiXCR, one entry per CDR3 protein. The table records hundreds of thousands of distinct CDR3 sequences, around a tenth of them present only once. The source material was peripheral blood, sampled 180 days after TCRalphabeta/CD19-depleted stem cell transplant. Source of these receptors: a male patient aged 2 to 9 who had a stem cell transplant for chronic granulomatous disease, so the T cells may come from the graft donor.

In this sample, this clonotype turned up many times. The chain recombines TRBV20-1 with TRBJ2-7, with D perhaps TRBD1 (6 bases). Germline values: CDR1 DFQATT, CDR2 SNEGSKA (reference sequence). V shed 4 bases and J shed 2 bases, with 9 bases lying between them. The length of the CDR3 is 12 residues. The CDR3 sequence is CSATDRTYEQYF. The CDR3 region has the DNA TGCAGTGCTACGGACAGAACCTACGAGCAGTACTTC.

This clonotype was observed many times. The CDR3 DNA is TGCGCCAGCAGCAGGACTAGCGGGGCTAGCACAGATACGCAGTATTTT. It encodes CASSRTSGASTDTQYF. V gene TRBV5-1 combines with J gene TRBJ2-3; 12 positions match TRBD2. This CDR3 is 16 amino acids long. The J segment lost 0 bases and the V segment lost 4 bases, leaving 3 bases of the junction unmatched. Germline CDR1 is SGHRS and CDR2 is YFSETQ.

This clonotype was recorded at least ten times. This chain uses TRBV7-8 with TRBJ2-1; possible D gene TRBD1, 6 bases. This CDR3 spans 13 amino acids. Germline V lookup: CDR1 SGHVS, CDR2 FQNEAQ. The V end lost 5 bases, the J end lost 14 bases, and 19 bases lay between the germline ends. The CDR3 nucleotides read TGTGCCAGCAGCGCAACCACAACAGGGTCCAAGTTCTTC. It encodes CASSATTTGSKFF.

This sequence joins TRBV20-1 and TRBJ2-1, with D hard to call. V dropped 6 bases and J dropped 3 bases, with 12 bases sitting between them. The CDR3 contains 13 residues. In germline, CDR1 is DFQATT, CDR2 SNEGSKA (reference sequence). The CDR3 DNA reads as TGCAGTGCCCAGGCTCCGGGCTACAATGAGCAGTTCTTC. Its translation: CSAQAPGYNEQFF.

This clonotype was found many times. The CDR3 protein is CASSVVVGANVLTF. In DNA form, the CDR3 reads TGTGCCAGCAGCGTAGTGGTAGGGGCCAACGTCCTGACTTTC. This sequence joins TRBV9 and TRBJ2-6; no definite D call. Germline-derived CDR1 and CDR2 are SGDLS and YYNGEE. This CDR3 has 14 residues. Trimming pared 0 bases from V and 4 bases from J, leaving 5 bases between. Supplemented by reference TRBV9 and TRBJ2-6, the full variable domain reads DSGVTQTPKHLITATGQRVTLRCSPRSGDLSVYWYQQSLDQGLQFLIQYYNGEERAKGNILERFSAQQFPDLHSELNLSSLELGDSALYFCASSVVVGANVLTFGAGSRLTVL.

This clonotype came up many times. The chain links TRBV18 to TRBJ2-1; the D is unclear. The V end lost 6 bases, the J end lost 5 bases, and 20 bases lay between the germline ends. The CDR3 covers 16 residues. Germline CDR1 and CDR2: KGHSH and LQKENI. CDR3 sequence reads: CASSSLGLSVNNEQFF. The CDR3 coding sequence is TGTGCCAGCTCTAGTCTAGGGTTGTCGGTAAACAATGAGCAGTTCTTC.

This clonotype was seen repeatedly, ten times or more. V usage is TRBV11-2 and J usage is TRBJ2-2; D tentatively reads TRBD1 or TRBD2 (5 bases each). The germline V and J ends were trimmed by 5 bases and 4 bases, with 14 bases remaining between them. The CDR3 covers 15 residues. Per the germline V gene, CDR1 is SGHAT and CDR2 is FQNNGV. As DNA, the CDR3 is TGTGCCAGCAGCGTCCGAGGGGCTATCACCGGGGAGCTGTTTTTT. Translated, it gives CASSVRGAITGELFF. Using reference TRBV11-2 and TRBJ2-2 for the parts outside the CDR3, the full variable domain is EAGVAQSPRYKIIEKRQSVAFWCNPISGHATLYWYQQILGQGPKLLIQFQNNGVVDDSQLPKDRFSAERLKGVDSTLKIQPAKLEDSAVYLCASSVRGAITGELFFGEGSRLTVL.

This clonotype came up many times. This chain links TRBV27 with TRBJ2-5; unclear D gene. The ends were cut back, 5 bases at V and 1 base at J, with 8 bases in the middle. Germline CDR1 MNHEY, CDR2 SMNVEV (reference sequence). CDR3 size: 13 residues. This CDR3 is CASSPAGQETQYF. CDR3 nucleotides: TGTGCCAGCAGTCCCGCAGGCCAAGAGACCCAGTACTTC.

Details on this clonotype: This sequence may be a read error, since a much larger clone differs from it by one base. The CDR3 end shows no conserved phenylalanine or tryptophan, and so a read error is likely. The J gene is TRBJ2-7, the V gene TRBV20-1, with a possible D match to TRBD2 (5 bases). The V and J ends lost 0 bases and 2 bases respectively, with 11 bases between them. The CDR3 length is 14 residues. Germline assignment: CDR1 DFQATT and CDR2 SNEGSKA (reference sequence). CDR3 sequence: CSARDPGSPYEQYL. The CDR3 bases are TGCAGTGCTAGAGACCCGGGGAGTCCCTACGAGCAGTACCTC.

At least ten counts were recorded for this clonotype. This sequence joins TRBV3-1 and TRBJ2-6, with a weak D call TRBD2 (6 bases). Germline V gives CDR1 LGHDT, CDR2 YNNKEL (reference sequence). The CDR3 has 15 residues. With 1 base removed from V and 10 bases from J, the gap between germline ends came to 14 bases. The CDR3 DNA follows: TGTGCCAGCAGCCAAGCATCAGGGAGGCCAAACGTCCTGACTTTC. Its protein is CASSQASGRPNVLTF.

In its sample, this clonotype was seen many times. This rearrangement joins TRBV12-3 or TRBV12-4 to TRBJ2-1; D is uncertain. The CDR3 has 15 residues. V was trimmed by 6 bases and J by 0 bases, leaving 12 bases between them. For the CDR3, the DNA is TGTGCCAGCAGCTGGGCAAGGGCCTCCTACAATGAGCAGTTCTTC. It is translated as CASSWARASYNEQFF.

V usage is TRBV9 and J usage is TRBJ2-3, with D possibly being TRBD2 (6 bases). V was clipped by 0 bases and J by 5 bases, with 13 bases between them. Germline V gene lookup returns CDR1 SGDLS and CDR2 YYNGEE. This CDR3 has 15 amino acids. The CDR3 bases are TGTGCCAGCAGCGTAGAAACGGGAGAGGTAGATACGCAGTATTTT. Its translation is CASSVETGEVDTQYF.

There are many counts of this clonotype. The chain carries TRBV29-1 and TRBJ2-1; TRBD2 matches 10 bases. The V gene's germline CDR1 is SQVTM and CDR2 ANQGSEA. CDR3 size: 14 residues. The J segment lost 10 bases and the V segment lost 3 bases, leaving 9 bases of the junction unmatched. The chain's CDR3 is CSVEGGLAPLEQFF. The CDR3 DNA sequence: TGCAGCGTTGAGGGGGGACTAGCGCCCTTAGAGCAGTTCTTC.

This clonotype showed up many times. This chain joins TRBV12-3 or TRBV12-4 and TRBJ1-5; 8 nucleotides match TRBD1. CDR3 length: 18 residues. Germline trimming cut 5 bases from V and 0 bases from J; bases unmatched to any gene: 12. The CDR3 coding sequence is TGTGCCAGCAGTCATGACAGGGGCTATAGATATAGCAATCAGCCCCAGCATTTT. This codes for CASSHDRGYRYSNQPQHF.

This clonotype was counted many times. The rearrangement links TRBV18 to TRBJ1-2, with D hard to call. V was shortened by 3 bases and J by 4 bases, with 12 bases between the two germline ends. This CDR3 region has 14 residues. Germline V gene sequence: CDR1 KGHSH, CDR2 LQKENI. The DNA for the CDR3 is TGTGCCAGCTCACCCGCGGGCAATTTCTATGGCTACACCTTC. This gives the protein CASSPAGNFYGYTF.

This clonotype occurred many times. CDR3 region: CASSLVEGGNQPQHF. Written as DNA, the CDR3 is TGTGCCAGCAGCTTAGTCGAGGGGGGCAATCAGCCCCAGCATTTT. The rearrangement uses TRBV7-2 and TRBJ1-5; D is possibly TRBD1 (6 bases). Trimming shortened V by 1 base and J by 2 bases, and 9 bases separated the two germline ends. This CDR3 comprises 15 residues. CDR1 and CDR2 from the germline V gene are SGHTA and FQGNSA.

In its sample, this clonotype was seen many times. This chain's CDR3 is CASSVDSYNEQFF. DNA for the CDR3: TGTGCCAGTAGTGTCGACAGTTACAATGAGCAGTTCTTC. The chain is built from TRBV19 and TRBJ2-1; a weak D match, TRBD1 (5 bases). The CDR3 sequence is 13 residues long. V dropped 5 bases and J dropped 4 bases, with 9 bases sitting between them. CDR1 is LNHDA, CDR2 SQIVND, per germline (reference sequence).

This clonotype has at least ten counts. Its ends do not fully match the called genes, so a read error is possible. The rearrangement links TRBV18 to TRBJ2-4, with D perhaps matching TRBD1 (6 bases). The CDR3 sequence is 14 residues long. In germline, CDR1 is KGHSH, CDR2 LQKENI. The CDR3 reads CASSPPGGANIQYF. CDR3 sequence (DNA): TGTGCCAGCTCCCCACCTGGGGGCGCAAACATTCAGTACTTC.

The chain is built from TRBV11-1 and TRBJ2-5; TRBD2 might be the D (6 bases). Trimming shortened V by 5 bases and J by 2 bases, and 18 bases separated the two germline ends. This CDR3 spans 16 amino acids. From germline, CDR1 is SGHAT and CDR2 FQDESV (reference sequence). The CDR3 DNA sequence: TGTGCCAGCAGCCTTACCCGGGTAGCGGAGCAAGAGACCCAGTACTTC. This translates into CASSLTRVAEQETQYF.

The chain links TRBV19 to TRBJ2-3, with a weak D call TRBD1 (6 bases). The CDR3 has 14 amino acids. With 8 bases removed from V and 5 bases from J, the gap between germline ends came to 17 bases. Germline CDR1 is LNHDA and CDR2 is SQIVND (reference sequence). Written as DNA, the CDR3 is TGTGCCAGTGCGAGGGGGTTGAGTGGAGATACGCAGTATTTT. Its translation is CASARGLSGDTQYF. Variable domain in full (rest from reference TRBV19 and TRBJ2-3): DGGITQSPKYLFRKEGQNVTLSCEQNLNHDAMYWYRQDPGQGLRLIYYSQIVNDFQKGDIAEGYSVSREKKESFPLTVTSAQKNPTAFYLCASARGLSGDTQYFGPGTRLTVL.

This clonotype has just a few counts. The V and J genes are TRBV18 and TRBJ2-7; D might be TRBD1 (6 bases). The V end lost 0 bases, the J end lost 6 bases, and 15 bases lay between the germline ends. Germline V CDR1 and CDR2: KGHSH, LQKENI. This CDR3 is 15 amino acids long. CDR3 protein: CASSPPVQGYFEQYF. The CDR3 bases are TGTGCCAGCTCACCACCGGTACAGGGATATTTCGAGCAGTACTTC.

This clonotype was counted many times. The chain is built from TRBV7-8 and TRBJ2-5; D is possibly TRBD2 (5 bases). The CDR3 has 15 residues. Trimming took off 4 bases at V and 2 bases at J, with 14 bases between the two ends. Germline V CDR1 and CDR2: SGHVS, FQNEAQ. The CDR3, as DNA: TGTGCCAGCAGCTATTTCCTAGCCCCTCAAGAGACCCAGTACTTC. This translates into CASSYFLAPQETQYF.

This clonotype has ten or more counts. The rearrangement links TRBV20-1 to TRBJ2-5, with 12 bases fitting TRBD2. This CDR3 contains 14 residues. Trimming at V came to 5 bases and at J to 2 bases, leaving 3 bases not matched to a gene. Germline loops: CDR1 DFQATT, CDR2 SNEGSKA (reference sequence). In nucleotides, the CDR3 is TGCAGTGCTCCTAGCGGGAGGGGTCAAGAGACCCAGTACTTC. It translates to CSAPSGRGQETQYF.

Many counts were recorded for this clonotype. This sequence joins TRBV12-3 or TRBV12-4 and TRBJ2-7, with D unresolved. Trimming took 7 bases from V and 2 from J, leaving 18 bases between them. The CDR3 covers 15 residues. The CDR3 sequence: CASNIAGSATYEQYF. The DNA of the CDR3 is TGTGCCAGCAACATAGCCGGGTCTGCAACCTACGAGCAGTACTTC.

This clonotype was found many times. V usage is TRBV12-3 or TRBV12-4 and J usage is TRBJ1-5; perhaps TRBD1 as D (5 bases). This CDR3 is built from 16 residues. The V end was cut by 3 bases, the J end by 0 bases, with 12 bases between. This CDR3 reads CASSFRGDDSNQPQHF. CDR3 sequence (DNA): TGTGCCAGCAGTTTTCGGGGCGACGATAGCAATCAGCCCCAGCATTTT.

In this sample, this clonotype turned up many times. The chain is built from TRBV28 and TRBJ1-3; D ambiguous. Looked up from germline, CDR1 is MDHEN and CDR2 is SYDVKM. V shed 5 bases and J shed 7 bases, with 12 bases lying between them. This CDR3 is built from 13 residues. The CDR3 protein is CASSPPGQNTIYF. The CDR3 DNA is TGTGCCAGCAGTCCCCCGGGTCAGAACACCATATATTTT.